The 25 T cell receptor beta chains in this list originate from one sample, sequenced in a study of T cells after yellow fever vaccination. Each CDR3 protein gets one entry after TCRdb re-called the 5' RACE reads with MiXCR. This sample has 360,000 or so distinct CDR3 sequences; 11% occur once, and the top ten carry roughly a sixth. The sequencing used PBMCs, collected on the day of the first yellow fever vaccination. These receptors originate from a man in his late teens or twenties who received the YFV17D yellow fever vaccine.

The chain uses TRBV7-7 and TRBJ2-2; unclear D gene. With 1 base removed from V and 4 bases from J, the gap between germline ends came to 13 bases. Germline values: CDR1 SSHAT, CDR2 FNYEAQ (reference sequence). This CDR3 region has 16 residues. DNA for the CDR3: TGTGCCAGCAGCTTAGAGGGCTATCTTAGCACCGGGGAGCTGTTTTTT. Residues: CASSLEGYLSTGELFF.

This clonotype was detected a few times. This rearrangement joins TRBV5-5 to TRBJ2-7; tentative D call: TRBD1 (6 bases). The germline V gene encodes CDR1 SGHKS and CDR2 YYEKEE (reference sequence). V was cut by 0 bases and J by 0 bases, with 13 bases left in between. This CDR3 is built from 16 residues. The CDR3 loop reads CASSLVGGVPSYEQYF. CDR3 sequence (DNA): TGTGCCAGCAGCTTGGTTGGGGGCGTCCCCTCCTACGAGCAGTACTTC.

This chain connects TRBV5-1 to TRBJ1-5; D not resolved. The germline CDR1 and CDR2 sequences are SGHRS and YFSETQ. CDR3 length: 13 amino acids. Trimming took 4 bases from V and 4 from J, leaving 9 bases between them. CDR3 sequence (DNA): TGCGCCAGCAGCGAGGACGGGAATCAGCCCCAGCATTTT. Its protein is CASSEDGNQPQHF.

This clonotype has a handful of counts. The chain links TRBV4-2 to TRBJ2-1; D remains ambiguous. The CDR3 contains 15 residues. CDR1 is LGHNA and CDR2 is YNFKEQ in the germline V gene. V was trimmed by 4 bases and J by 8 bases, leaving 18 bases between them. The CDR3 spells CASSPGRILGYEQFF. In nucleotides, the CDR3 is TGTGCCAGCAGCCCCGGACGGATCCTGGGTTATGAGCAGTTCTTC.

The V call is TRBV19, the J call TRBJ1-2; unclear D gene. Germline CDR1 is LNHDA and CDR2 is SQIVND (reference sequence). The CDR3 has 12 residues. Trimming pared 4 bases from V and 6 bases from J, leaving 9 bases between. The DNA for the CDR3 is TGTGCCAGTAGTAGTCGACAAGATGGCTACACCTTC. Its protein product is CASSSRQDGYTF.

This clonotype was counted between two and nine times. The chain combines TRBV20-1 with TRBJ2-3, with D unresolved. Per the germline V gene, CDR1 is DFQATT and CDR2 is SNEGSKA (reference sequence). The germline V and J ends were trimmed by 2 bases and 7 bases, with 10 bases remaining between them. This CDR3 has 12 residues. The CDR3 is CSARRTENTQYF. In DNA, the CDR3 is TGCAGTGCTAGACGGACCGAAAATACGCAGTATTTT.

This clonotype showed up many times. The rearrangement uses TRBV5-1 and TRBJ2-7; 9 bases agree with TRBD2. V dropped 0 bases and J dropped 4; count of bases not matched to a gene: 5. Germline CDR1 is SGHRS and CDR2 is YFSETQ. This CDR3 is 15 amino acids long. CDR3 residues: CASSLVSGGPYEQYF. Here the CDR3 DNA reads TGCGCCAGCAGCTTGGTTAGCGGGGGACCTTACGAGCAGTACTTC.

This clonotype was seen repeatedly, ten times or more. J is TRBJ2-7 and V is TRBV3-1; D possibly corresponds to TRBD2 (5 bases). Germline CDR1 and CDR2: LGHDT and YNNKEL (reference sequence). The CDR3 consists of 14 residues. The V end was cut by 3 bases, the J end by 2 bases, with 11 bases between. This CDR3 reads CASSHRGLTYEQYF. Here the CDR3 DNA reads TGTGCCAGCAGCCATCGCGGGCTAACCTACGAGCAGTACTTC.

V gene TRBV4-3 combines with J gene TRBJ1-2, with 7 positions matching TRBD1. Germline V gene lookup returns CDR1 LGHNA and CDR2 YSLEER. The CDR3 length is 15 residues. After removal of 2 bases from V and 4 bases from J, the junction contained 7 bases not matched to a gene. The DNA of the CDR3 is TGCGCCAGCAGCCAACCGGGACAGAATTTCTATGGCTACACCTTC. Protein product: CASSQPGQNFYGYTF.

V is TRBV18 and J is TRBJ1-1, with 7 bases matching TRBD1. The junction had 6 bases not matched to a gene; V was cut back by 7 bases and J by 1 base. The CDR3 extends over 14 amino acids. Germline assignment: CDR1 KGHSH and CDR2 LQKENI. This CDR3 is CASYWDSSNTEAFF. CDR3 nucleotide sequence: TGTGCCAGCTACTGGGACAGCTCGAACACTGAAGCTTTCTTT.

The chain has TRBV11-2 and TRBJ2-3; 11 nucleotides match TRBD2. Germline V gives CDR1 SGHAT, CDR2 FQNNGV. V dropped 5 bases and J dropped 2; count of bases not matched to a gene: 6. CDR3 length equals 16 residues. Here the CDR3 reads CASSGGLAAITDTQYF. The CDR3 DNA reads as TGTGCCAGCAGCGGGGGACTAGCGGCTATCACAGATACGCAGTATTTT.

A note on this clonotype: The junction departs from germline at one end; a sequencing error may be responsible. This CDR3 reads CASSITTSGTQETQYF. The CDR3 nucleotides read TGTGCTAGCAGCATAACTACTAGCGGAACACAGGAGACCCAGTACTTC. This chain uses TRBV7-7 with TRBJ2-5, with 8 nucleotides matching TRBD2. The CDR3 is 16 amino acids. Germline-derived CDR1 and CDR2 are SSHAT and FNYEAQ (reference sequence).

The rearrangement uses TRBV4-3 and TRBJ2-5, with D possibly TRBD1 on 5 matching bases. CDR3 length: 14 amino acids. Trimming stripped 3 bases from V and 7 bases from J, with 15 bases between. Germline V CDR1 and CDR2: LGHNA, YSLEER. As DNA, the CDR3 is TGCGCCAGCAGCCAGTTCAGGGTCGGAGCGACCCAGTACTTC. Translating it yields CASSQFRVGATQYF.

This clonotype was observed a few times. The chain links TRBV4-3 to TRBJ2-1, with D possibly being TRBD2 (5 bases). V lost 4 bases and J 5 bases, leaving 18 bases between the germline ends. The germline CDR1 and CDR2 sequences are LGHNA and YSLEER. The CDR3 consists of 16 residues. The CDR3 sequence: CASSPRGELVNNEQFF. CDR3 nucleotide sequence: TGCGCCAGCAGCCCAAGAGGAGAACTAGTTAACAATGAGCAGTTCTTC.

The V call is TRBV6-1, the J call TRBJ1-4; D call uncertain. Per the germline V gene, CDR1 is MNHNS and CDR2 is SASEGT. V dropped 6 bases and J dropped 3 bases, with 14 bases sitting between them. The CDR3 runs to 15 residues. The CDR3 loop is CASSRIGAANEKLFF. CDR3 in DNA: TGTGCCAGCAGCCGTATCGGAGCTGCTAATGAAAAACTGTTTTTT.

This clonotype was counted between two and nine times. Mismatch with germline at one junction end may stem from a read error. The V gene is TRBV6-2 or TRBV6-3, the J gene TRBJ2-1; no clear D gene. Germline assignment: CDR1 MNHEY and CDR2 SVGEGT. The length of the CDR3 is 12 residues. CDR3 sequence: CASINLYDEQFF. The CDR3 DNA sequence: TGTGCCAGCATCAACCTCTACGATGAGCAGTTCTTC.

This clonotype was recorded a few times. J is TRBJ2-1 and V is TRBV4-3; D is undetermined. CDR1 is LGHNA, CDR2 YSLEER, per germline. The CDR3 has 15 amino acids. Trimming took off 0 bases at V and 8 bases at J, with 14 bases between the two ends. The CDR3 spells CASSQDNLVSDEQFF. For the CDR3, the DNA is TGCGCCAGCAGCCAAGATAACCTAGTAAGCGATGAGCAGTTCTTC.

This clonotype was observed at least ten times. CDR3: CASSLGPTSTEAFF. CDR3 DNA: TGTGCCAGCAGTTTGGGACCAACAAGCACTGAAGCTTTCTTT. V usage is TRBV12-3 or TRBV12-4 and J usage is TRBJ1-1; D might be TRBD1 (5 bases). The CDR3 consists of 14 residues. Between the trimmed V and J ends, which lost 3 bases and 4 bases, there was a span of 12 bases.

The chain carries TRBV20-1 and TRBJ1-1; 9 bases fit TRBD1. J was trimmed by 2 bases and V by 6 bases; bases with no gene match: 4. The CDR3 has 13 residues. CDR1 and CDR2 (germline): DFQATT, SNEGSKA (reference sequence). The CDR3 loop is CSARDRANTEAFF. The DNA for the CDR3 is TGCAGTGCCAGGGACAGGGCAAACACTGAAGCTTTCTTT.

There are a few counts of this clonotype. This chain links TRBV5-6 with TRBJ2-5; 8 bases fit TRBD1. The CDR3 runs 13 residues. From germline, CDR1 is SGHDT and CDR2 YYEEEE. V was clipped by 4 bases and J by 4 bases; unmatched bases: 3. The CDR3 region has the DNA TGTGCCAGCAGCCGGACAGGGAGAGAGACCCAGTACTTC. This gives the protein CASSRTGRETQYF.

This chain links TRBV5-5 with TRBJ2-5; D might be TRBD2 (6 bases). V was trimmed by 6 bases and J by 5 bases, leaving 14 bases between them. This CDR3 region has 13 residues. The V gene's germline CDR1 is SGHKS and CDR2 YYEKEE (reference sequence). CDR3 sequence: CASTRLVRETQYF. In DNA, the CDR3 is TGTGCCAGCACCAGACTAGTCAGGGAGACCCAGTACTTC.

This clonotype was seen a handful of times. The V call is TRBV6-1, the J call TRBJ2-4; TRBD2 agrees at 7 bases. The CDR3 consists of 15 residues. The J segment lost 11 bases and the V segment lost 5 bases, leaving 15 bases of the junction unmatched. Per germline, CDR1 MNHNS and CDR2 SASEGT. As DNA, the CDR3 is TGTGCCAGCAGTCCCGAGGGTTGGACTAGAGGGGTTCAGTACTTC. This encodes CASSPEGWTRGVQYF.

This clonotype was detected only a few times. The chain links TRBV29-1 to TRBJ1-2; 7 positions match TRBD1. Germline CDR1 and CDR2: SQVTM and ANQGSEA. With 6 bases clipped from V and 4 bases from J, the junction kept 5 bases outside the gene matches. The CDR3 is 12 amino acids. CDR3 protein: CSVAGGSYGYTF. DNA for the CDR3: TGCAGCGTAGCAGGGGGGAGCTATGGCTACACCTTC.

The chain has TRBV12-3 or TRBV12-4 and TRBJ1-5; D is unclear. The CDR3 spans 15 residues. V lost 0 bases and J lost 10, with 16 bases in between. The chain's CDR3 is CASSLALGGIGPQHF. CDR3 in DNA: TGTGCCAGCAGTTTAGCGCTGGGAGGAATAGGACCCCAGCATTTT.

This clonotype has only a few counts. V usage is TRBV25-1 and J usage is TRBJ2-1; the match to TRBD2 covers 8 bases. Germline assignment: CDR1 MGHDK and CDR2 SYGVNS. Germline trimming cut 1 base from V and 4 bases from J; bases unmatched to any gene: 3. This CDR3 spans 15 amino acids. The DNA for the CDR3 is TGTGCCAGCAGTGAATCCCCGGGGGGGTACAATGAGCAGTTCTTC. It translates to CASSESPGGYNEQFF.